Described below is a single T cell receptor beta chain sequence and its context. Investigators took 8 to 10 milliliters of peripheral blood from every donor. In each sample, at least 6 million PBMCs were isolated. This specimen comes from a study of blood T cells in healthy people across ages. A second about 7 to 11 cycle PCR used barcoded and J-beta primers. TCRdb re-derived calls from the 5' RACE reads in MiXCR, one entry per CDR3 protein. The data contain some 800,000 distinct CDR3 sequences, about 25% of them singletons. J lost 7 bases, V lost 8 bases, and 8 bases had no gene match. This CDR3 has 13 residues. The germline V gene has CDR1 SGHTA and CDR2 FQGNSA. The sample was also reused in another study, on T cells of mothers and their children. That report notes: Unrelated mother-child pairs always had slightly, but never significantly, lower normalized overlap than related pairs.

V and J are TRBV7-2 and TRBJ1-2; 9 nucleotides line up with TRBD1. The sequenced sample consisted of blood. This TCR came from a boy aged 5 to 17 in good health. The CDR3 DNA sequence: TGTGCCAGCCTCGGGGACAGGGCAGGTGGCTACACCTTC. This translates into CASLGDRAGGYTF.